At least ten counts were recorded for the clone carrying this T cell receptor (beta chain). The data belong to a study of neurological immune-mediated disorders. TCRdb itself ran the 5' RACE reads through MiXCR, one entry per CDR3 protein. The sample holds 50,000 to 60,000 distinct CDR3 sequences, approximately 17% seen once. Trimming removed 4 bases at V and 2 bases at J, with 16 bases between. Per germline, CDR1 SGHRS and CDR2 YFSETQ. This CDR3 spans 15 amino acids. Sequencing used PBMCs. This receptor was identified in a man in his 60s in good health. The chain combines TRBV5-1 with TRBJ2-7; D may be TRBD2 (6 bases). CDR3 sequence: CASSLAGTSTYEQYF. DNA of the CDR3: TGCGCCAGCAGCCTCGCAGGGACTTCGACCTACGAGCAGTACTTC. The full variable domain, rest sourced from reference TRBV5-1 and TRBJ2-7, is KAGVTQTPRYLIKTRGQQVTLSCSPISGHRSVSWYQQTPGQGLQFLFEYFSETQRNKGNFPGRFSGRQFSNSRSEMNVSTLELGDSALYLCASSLAGTSTYEQYFGPGTRLTVT.